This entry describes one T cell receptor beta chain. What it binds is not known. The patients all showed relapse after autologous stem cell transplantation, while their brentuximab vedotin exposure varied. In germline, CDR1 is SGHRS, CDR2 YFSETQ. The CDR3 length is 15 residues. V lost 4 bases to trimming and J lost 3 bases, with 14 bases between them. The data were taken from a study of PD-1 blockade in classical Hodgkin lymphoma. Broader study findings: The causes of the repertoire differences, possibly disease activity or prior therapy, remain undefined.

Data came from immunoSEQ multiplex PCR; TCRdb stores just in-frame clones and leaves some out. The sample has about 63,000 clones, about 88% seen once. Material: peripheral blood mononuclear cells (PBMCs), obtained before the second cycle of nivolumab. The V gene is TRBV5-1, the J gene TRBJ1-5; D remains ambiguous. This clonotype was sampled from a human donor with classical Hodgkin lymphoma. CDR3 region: CASSLSSGFNQPQHF. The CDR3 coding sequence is TGCGCCAGCAGCCTGTCTTCGGGGTTCAATCAGCCCCAGCATTTT.